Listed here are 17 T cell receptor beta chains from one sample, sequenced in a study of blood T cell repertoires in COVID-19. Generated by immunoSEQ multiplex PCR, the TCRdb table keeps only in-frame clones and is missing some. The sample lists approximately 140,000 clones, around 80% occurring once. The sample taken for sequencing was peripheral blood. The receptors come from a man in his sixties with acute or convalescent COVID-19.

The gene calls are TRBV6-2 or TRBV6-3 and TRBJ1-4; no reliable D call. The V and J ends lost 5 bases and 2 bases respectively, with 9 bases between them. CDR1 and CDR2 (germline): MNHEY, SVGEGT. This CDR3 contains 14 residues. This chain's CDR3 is CASSGGVTNEKLFF. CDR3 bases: TGTGCCAGCAGTGGAGGCGTTACTAATGAAAAACTGTTTTTT.

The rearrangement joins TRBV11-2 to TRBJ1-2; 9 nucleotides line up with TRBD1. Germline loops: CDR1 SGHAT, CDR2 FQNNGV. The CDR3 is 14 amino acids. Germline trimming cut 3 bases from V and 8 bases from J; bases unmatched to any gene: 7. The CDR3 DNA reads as TGTGCCAGCAGCTTCACAGGGGGCCAGGGGGGCTACACCTTC. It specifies CASSFTGGQGGYTF.

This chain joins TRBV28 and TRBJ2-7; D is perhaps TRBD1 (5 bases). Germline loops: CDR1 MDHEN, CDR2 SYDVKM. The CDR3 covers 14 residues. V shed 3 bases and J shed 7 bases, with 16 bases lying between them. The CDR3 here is CASSFGHPSGEQYF. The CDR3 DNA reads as TGTGCCAGCAGTTTCGGACACCCGTCAGGGGAGCAGTACTTC.

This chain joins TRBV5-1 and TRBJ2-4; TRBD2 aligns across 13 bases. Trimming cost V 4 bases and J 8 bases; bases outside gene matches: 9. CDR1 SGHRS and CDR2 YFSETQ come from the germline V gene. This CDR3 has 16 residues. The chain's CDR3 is CASSTGTSGKMDIQYF. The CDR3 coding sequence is TGCGCCAGCAGCACCGGGACTAGCGGGAAAATGGACATTCAGTACTTC.

The CDR3 region is CASTLQGLAHSPLHF. CDR3 nucleotides: TGTGCCAGCACCCTACAGGGCCTGGCTCATTCACCCCTCCACTTT. V usage is TRBV27 and J usage is TRBJ1-6, with D possibly being TRBD1 (6 bases). This CDR3 is built from 15 residues. The V and J ends lost 7 bases and 8 bases respectively, with 18 bases between them. Germline-derived CDR1 and CDR2 are MNHEY and SMNVEV (reference sequence).

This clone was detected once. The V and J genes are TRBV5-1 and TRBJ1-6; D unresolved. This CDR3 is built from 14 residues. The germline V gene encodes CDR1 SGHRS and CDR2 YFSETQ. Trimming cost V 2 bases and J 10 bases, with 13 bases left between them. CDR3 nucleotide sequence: TGCGCCAGCAGCTTCGGAGGGTCTCGATCACCCCTCCACTTT. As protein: CASSFGGSRSPLHF.

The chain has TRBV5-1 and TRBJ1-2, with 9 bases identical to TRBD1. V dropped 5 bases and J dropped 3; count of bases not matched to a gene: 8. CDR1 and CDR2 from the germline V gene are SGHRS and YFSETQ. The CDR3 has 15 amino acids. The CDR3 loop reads CASRDGTGPDYGYTF. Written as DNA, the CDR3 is TGCGCCAGCAGGGATGGGACAGGGCCCGACTATGGCTACACCTTC.

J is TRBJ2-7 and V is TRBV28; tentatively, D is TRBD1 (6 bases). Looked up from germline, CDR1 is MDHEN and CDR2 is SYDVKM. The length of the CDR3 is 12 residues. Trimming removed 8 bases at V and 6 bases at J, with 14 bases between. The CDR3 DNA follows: TGTGCCAGCTCGCAGGGGCTCTTCGAGCAGTACTTC. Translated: CASSQGLFEQYF.

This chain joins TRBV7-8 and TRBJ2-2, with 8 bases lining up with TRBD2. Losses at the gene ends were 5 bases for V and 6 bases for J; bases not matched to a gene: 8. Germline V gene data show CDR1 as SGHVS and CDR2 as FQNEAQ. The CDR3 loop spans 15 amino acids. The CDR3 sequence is CASSGVIAGPGELFF. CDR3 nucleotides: TGTGCCAGCAGCGGAGTGATAGCGGGACCCGGGGAGCTGTTTTTT.

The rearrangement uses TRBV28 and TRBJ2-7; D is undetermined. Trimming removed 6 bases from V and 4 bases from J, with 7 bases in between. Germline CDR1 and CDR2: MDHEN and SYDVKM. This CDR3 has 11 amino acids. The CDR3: CASRYRYEQYF. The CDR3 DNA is TGTGCCAGCAGATATCGTTACGAGCAGTACTTC.

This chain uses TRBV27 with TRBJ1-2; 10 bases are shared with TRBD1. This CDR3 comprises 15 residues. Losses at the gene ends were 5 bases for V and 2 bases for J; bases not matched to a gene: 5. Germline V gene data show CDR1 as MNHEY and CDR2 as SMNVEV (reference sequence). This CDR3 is CASSAGQGINYGYTF. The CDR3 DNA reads TGTGCCAGCAGTGCGGGACAGGGGATAAACTATGGCTACACCTTC.

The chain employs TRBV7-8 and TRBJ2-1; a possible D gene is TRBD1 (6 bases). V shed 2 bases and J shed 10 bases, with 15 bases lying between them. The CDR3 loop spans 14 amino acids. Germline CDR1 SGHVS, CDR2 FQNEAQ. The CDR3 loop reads CASSLSGTPMEQFF. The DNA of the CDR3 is TGTGCCAGCAGCTTATCCGGGACACCTATGGAGCAGTTCTTC.

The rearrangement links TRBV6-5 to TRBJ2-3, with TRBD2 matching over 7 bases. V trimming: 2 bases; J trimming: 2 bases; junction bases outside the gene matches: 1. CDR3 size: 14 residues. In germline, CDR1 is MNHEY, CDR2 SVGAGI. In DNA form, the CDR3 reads TGTGCCAGCAGTTACGGGAGGGCCACAGATACGCAGTATTTT. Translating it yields CASSYGRATDTQYF.

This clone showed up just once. CDR3 amino acids: CASSARLASETQYF. For the CDR3, the DNA is TGTGCCAGCAGCGCGAGACTAGCTTCAGAGACCCAGTACTTC. This chain joins TRBV9 and TRBJ2-5; 7 nucleotides align to TRBD2. V lost 3 bases and J lost 4; bases outside the gene matches: 6. Germline assignment: CDR1 SGDLS and CDR2 YYNGEE. The CDR3 is made up of 14 amino acids.

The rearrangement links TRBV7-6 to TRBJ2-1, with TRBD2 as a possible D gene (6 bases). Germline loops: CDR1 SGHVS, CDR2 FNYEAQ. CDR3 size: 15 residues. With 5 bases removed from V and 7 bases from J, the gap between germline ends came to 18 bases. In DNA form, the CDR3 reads TGTGCCAGCAGCAAAGAGGGGTCTAGCGTGAATGAGCAGTTCTTC. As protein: CASSKEGSSVNEQFF.

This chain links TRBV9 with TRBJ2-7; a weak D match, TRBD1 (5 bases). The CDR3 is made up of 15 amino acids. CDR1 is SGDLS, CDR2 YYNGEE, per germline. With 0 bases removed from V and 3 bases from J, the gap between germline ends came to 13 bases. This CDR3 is CASSVGVGVVYEQYF. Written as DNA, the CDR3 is TGTGCCAGCAGCGTAGGGGTAGGGGTGGTCTACGAGCAGTACTTC.

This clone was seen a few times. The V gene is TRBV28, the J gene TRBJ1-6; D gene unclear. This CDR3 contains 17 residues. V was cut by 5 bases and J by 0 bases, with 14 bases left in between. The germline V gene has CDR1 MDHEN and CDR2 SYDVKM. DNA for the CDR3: TGTGCCAGCAGTCAAAAGAGACGGAGCTCCTATAATTCACCCCTCCACTTT. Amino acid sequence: CASSQKRRSSYNSPLHF.